The 11 T cell receptor beta chains given below trace back to one sample, sequenced in a study of blood T cells in healthy people across ages. The second PCR ran about 6 to 11 cycles with a sample-barcoded 5' primer and J-beta primers. TCRdb reprocessed the 5' RACE reads with MiXCR, giving one entry per CDR3 protein. The repertoire holds about 1.4 million distinct CDR3 sequences, with 55% to 75% as singletons. The source material was blood. These receptors were collected from a man in his late teens or twenties in good health.

V is TRBV24-1 and J is TRBJ2-1, with no clear D. Germline CDR1 and CDR2: KGHDR and SFDVKD. The CDR3 loop spans 14 amino acids. Trimming pared 3 bases from V and 5 bases from J, leaving 10 bases between. Here the CDR3 reads CATSDRVGNNEQFF. CDR3 in DNA: TGTGCCACCAGTGATCGGGTTGGCAACAATGAGCAGTTCTTC.

This clonotype was seen a single time. This chain connects TRBV7-2 to TRBJ2-7; D is undetermined. V was cut by 4 bases and J by 7 bases, with 14 bases left in between. There are 13 residues in the CDR3. Per germline, CDR1 SGHTA and CDR2 FQGNSA. The DNA for the CDR3 is TGTGCCAGCAGCTCCAGGTGGCAGTGGGAGCAGTACTTC. Its translation: CASSSRWQWEQYF.

The chain uses TRBV6-1 and TRBJ2-7, with TRBD2 matching 13 bases. Germline-derived CDR1 and CDR2 are MNHNS and SASEGT. Trimming at V came to 7 bases and at J to 7 bases, leaving 10 bases not matched to a gene. The CDR3 sequence is 15 residues long. CDR3 loop: CASTGLAGVLSEQYF. CDR3 DNA sequence: TGTGCCAGCACCGGACTAGCGGGAGTTCTAAGTGAGCAGTACTTC.

The CDR3 spells CASSLVAGGHNEQFF. In DNA form, the CDR3 reads TGTGCCAGCAGCTTAGTAGCGGGAGGCCACAATGAGCAGTTCTTC. The chain combines TRBV11-3 with TRBJ2-1, with 10 bases fitting TRBD2. V lost 1 base to trimming and J lost 5 bases; unmatched junction nucleotides: 2. Germline lookup yields CDR1 SGHNT and CDR2 YENEEA. This CDR3 has 15 residues.

The chain couples TRBV6-5 to TRBJ1-1; 8 nucleotides line up with TRBD1. V dropped 7 bases and J dropped 1; count of bases not matched to a gene: 8. Germline loops: CDR1 MNHEY, CDR2 SVGAGI. The CDR3 has 15 amino acids. CDR3 sequence reads: CASTSVGTGNTEAFF. The CDR3 coding sequence is TGTGCCAGCACCTCCGTAGGGACAGGGAACACTGAAGCTTTCTTT.

The CDR3 here is CASSVATGIGYGYTF. The CDR3 DNA reads TGTGCCAGCAGCGTAGCTACGGGGATAGGCTATGGCTACACCTTC. The gene calls are TRBV9 and TRBJ1-2; D is unresolved. Trimming stripped 0 bases from V and 4 bases from J, with 13 bases between. Germline V lookup: CDR1 SGDLS, CDR2 YYNGEE. The CDR3 runs to 15 residues.

This clonotype was found many times. The chain employs TRBV7-6 and TRBJ2-7; 7 bases line up with TRBD1. J was trimmed by 3 bases and V by 1 base; bases with no gene match: 3. Germline V lookup: CDR1 SGHVS, CDR2 FNYEAQ. This CDR3 comprises 14 residues. The chain's CDR3 is CASSLGQGDYEQYF. The CDR3 coding sequence is TGTGCCAGCAGCTTAGGGCAGGGGGACTACGAGCAGTACTTC.

This chain connects TRBV6-1 to TRBJ2-7; the D gene is possibly TRBD1 (6 bases). V was shortened by 0 bases and J by 4 bases, with 13 bases between the two germline ends. Germline-derived CDR1 and CDR2 are MNHNS and SASEGT. The CDR3 is 15 amino acids. CDR3: CASSEAKRGIYEQYF. The CDR3 nucleotides read TGTGCCAGCAGTGAAGCGAAAAGGGGGATTTACGAGCAGTACTTC.

The CDR3 bases are TGTGCCAGCAGCTTGGACAGCTCTGTCTCCTACGAGCAGTACTTC. As protein: CASSLDSSVSYEQYF. The chain combines TRBV7-6 with TRBJ2-7; tentatively, D is TRBD1 (6 bases). The CDR3 has 15 residues. The V gene's germline CDR1 is SGHVS and CDR2 FNYEAQ. The V end was cut by 3 bases, the J end by 0 bases, with 12 bases between.

The chain recombines TRBV29-1 with TRBJ2-2; D is undetermined. Germline assignment: CDR1 SQVTM and CDR2 ANQGSEA. This CDR3 has 12 residues. V lost 6 bases and J lost 4, with 9 bases in between. CDR3 amino acids: CSVMPGTGELFF. CDR3 nucleotide sequence: TGCAGCGTCATGCCGGGCACCGGGGAGCTGTTTTTT.

The rearrangement uses TRBV12-3 or TRBV12-4 and TRBJ2-4; TRBD2 matches at 10 bases. Gene TRBJ2-7 matches the end of the DNA better, so the J call may be wrong. The CDR3 is 14 amino acids. The CDR3 loop is CASSLRLAGAEQYF. The CDR3 region has the DNA TGTGCCAGCAGTTTAAGGCTAGCGGGGGCCGAGCAGTACTTC.